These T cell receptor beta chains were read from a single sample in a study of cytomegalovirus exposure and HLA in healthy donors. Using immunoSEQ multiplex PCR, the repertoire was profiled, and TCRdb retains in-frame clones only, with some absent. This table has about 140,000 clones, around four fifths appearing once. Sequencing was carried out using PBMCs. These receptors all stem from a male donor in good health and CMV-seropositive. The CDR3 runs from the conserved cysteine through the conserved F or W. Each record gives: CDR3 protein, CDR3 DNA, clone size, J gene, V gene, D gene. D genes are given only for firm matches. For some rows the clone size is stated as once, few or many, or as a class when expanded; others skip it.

CDR3 protein: CASSSVEQYF; CDR3 DNA: TGTGCCAGCAGTTCAGTAGAGCAGTACTTC; clone size: -; J gene: TRBJ2-7; V gene: TRBV6-5; D gene: -
CDR3 protein: CASSRTDYGYTF; CDR3 DNA: TGTGCCAGCAGCAGGACAGACTATGGCTACACCTTC; clone size: few; J gene: TRBJ1-2; V gene: TRBV5-5; D gene: -
CDR3 protein: CAWSVLVPRTTNEKLFF; CDR3 DNA: TGTGCCTGGAGTGTACTAGTCCCGAGGACAACTAATGAAAAACTGTTTTTT; clone size: once; J gene: TRBJ1-4; V gene: TRBV30; D gene: -
CDR3 protein: CAAGRGNTGELFF; CDR3 DNA: TGTGCCGCTGGCAGGGGCAACACCGGGGAGCTGTTTTTT; clone size: -; J gene: TRBJ2-2; V gene: TRBV27; D gene: -
CDR3 protein: CASSDSTSGKSSTDTQYF; CDR3 DNA: TGTGCCAGCAGTGACTCAACTAGCGGGAAATCGAGCACAGATACGCAGTATTTT; clone size: -; J gene: TRBJ2-3; V gene: TRBV6-4; D gene: TRBD2
CDR3 protein: CAISTDRGELQETQYF; CDR3 DNA: TGTGCCATCAGTACGGACAGGGGAGAATTACAAGAGACCCAGTACTTC; clone size: -; J gene: TRBJ2-5; V gene: TRBV10-3; D gene: TRBD1
CDR3 protein: CASKRQGTGEQYF; CDR3 DNA: TGTGCCAGCAAAAGACAGGGGACGGGGGAGCAGTACTTC; clone size: once; J gene: TRBJ2-7; V gene: TRBV27; D gene: TRBD1
CDR3 protein: CSVDGRGASNEQFF; CDR3 DNA: TGCAGCGTTGACGGGCGGGGGGCATCCAATGAGCAGTTCTTC; clone size: -; J gene: TRBJ2-1; V gene: TRBV29-1; D gene: TRBD2
CDR3 protein: CSVEDRTSDEQYF; CDR3 DNA: TGCAGCGTTGAGGACAGAACATCGGACGAGCAGTACTTC; clone size: -; J gene: TRBJ2-7; V gene: TRBV29-1; D gene: -
CDR3 protein: CASSLDGNYGYPF; CDR3 DNA: TGTGCCAGCTCCCTCGACGGGAACTATGGCTACCCCTTC; clone size: -; J gene: TRBJ1-2; V gene: TRBV25-1; D gene: -
CDR3 protein: CASSSLPGTSDTQYF; CDR3 DNA: TGTGCCAGCAGCTCACTTCCCGGGACTAGTGATACGCAGTATTTT; clone size: few; J gene: TRBJ2-3; V gene: TRBV7-2; D gene: TRBD2
CDR3 protein: CASSQILSNTGELFF; CDR3 DNA: TGCGCCAGCAGCCAAATTCTCTCGAACACCGGGGAGCTGTTTTTT; clone size: -; J gene: TRBJ2-2; V gene: TRBV4-1; D gene: -
CDR3 protein: CATSRSRDRVSEQYF; CDR3 DNA: TGTGCCACCAGCAGATCTCGGGACAGGGTAAGCGAGCAGTACTTC; clone size: -; J gene: TRBJ2-7; V gene: TRBV15; D gene: TRBD1
CDR3 protein: CASSLVAGPPEAFF; CDR3 DNA: TGCGCCAGCAGCTTGGTCGCAGGGCCCCCTGAAGCTTTCTTT; clone size: -; J gene: TRBJ1-1; V gene: TRBV5-1; D gene: -
CDR3 protein: CASTQDRGLRGYTF; CDR3 DNA: TGCGCCAGCACCCAGGACAGGGGGCTTAGGGGCTACACCTTC; clone size: -; J gene: TRBJ1-2; V gene: TRBV10-1; D gene: TRBD1